The TCR beta chain described here comes from a study of cytomegalovirus exposure and HLA in healthy donors. Notes on the study in general: Later analysis identified a missense DCLRE1C variant that was linked to TCR beta V- and J-gene trimming.

Points on this clone: Its target is not known.

PCR primers comprised 60 Vbeta and 13 Jbeta primers. Libraries were prepared by immunoSEQ multiplex PCR; TCRdb keeps only in-frame clonotypes and omits some of them. The sample lists 200,000 or so clones; 55% to 75% were seen once. Sequencing was carried out using PBMCs. The sequence was obtained from a man aged 40-55 years in good health and CMV-seropositive.

CDR3 sequence reads: CASSPGQGRSYEQYF. The CDR3 DNA sequence: TGTGCCAGCTCACCCGGACAGGGTCGTTCCTACGAGCAGTACTTC. The genes are TRBV18 and TRBJ2-7, with TRBD1 matching 8 bases. The CDR3 extends over 15 amino acids. Trimming removed 3 bases from V and 1 base from J; junction bases left unmatched: 5. Germline lookup yields CDR1 KGHSH and CDR2 LQKENI.